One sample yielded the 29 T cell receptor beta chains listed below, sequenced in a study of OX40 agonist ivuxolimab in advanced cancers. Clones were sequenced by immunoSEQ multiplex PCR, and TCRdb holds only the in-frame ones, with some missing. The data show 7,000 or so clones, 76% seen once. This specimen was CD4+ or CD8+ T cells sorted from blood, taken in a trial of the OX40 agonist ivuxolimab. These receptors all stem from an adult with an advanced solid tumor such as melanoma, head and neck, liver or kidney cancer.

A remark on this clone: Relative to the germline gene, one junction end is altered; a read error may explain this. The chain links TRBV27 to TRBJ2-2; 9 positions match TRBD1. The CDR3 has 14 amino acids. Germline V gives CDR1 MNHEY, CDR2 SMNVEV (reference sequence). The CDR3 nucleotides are TGTGCCAGCAGACAGGGGGCACGTCACCGGGGAGCTGTTTTT. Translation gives CASRQGARHRGAVF.

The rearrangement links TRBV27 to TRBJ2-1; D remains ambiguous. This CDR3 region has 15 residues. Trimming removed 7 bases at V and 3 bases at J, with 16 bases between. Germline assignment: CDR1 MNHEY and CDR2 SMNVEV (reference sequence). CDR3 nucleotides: TGTGCCAGCAACTCCCTGAACTCCAACTACAATGAGCAGTTCTTC. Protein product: CASNSLNSNYNEQFF.

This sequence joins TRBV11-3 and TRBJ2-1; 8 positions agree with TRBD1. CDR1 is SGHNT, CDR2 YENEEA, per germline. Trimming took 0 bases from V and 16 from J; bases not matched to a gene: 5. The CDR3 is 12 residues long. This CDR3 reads CASSLDQGTGFF. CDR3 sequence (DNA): TGTGCCAGCAGCTTAGATCAAGGGACAGGCTTCTTC.

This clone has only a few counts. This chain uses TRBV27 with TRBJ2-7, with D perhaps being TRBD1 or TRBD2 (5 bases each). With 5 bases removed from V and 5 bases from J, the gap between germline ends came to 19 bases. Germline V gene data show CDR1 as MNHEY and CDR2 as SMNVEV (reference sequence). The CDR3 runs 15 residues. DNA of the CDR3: TGTGCCAGCAGTCTCGGTAGGGGAGTGGTCAACGAGCAGTACTTC. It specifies CASSLGRGVVNEQYF.

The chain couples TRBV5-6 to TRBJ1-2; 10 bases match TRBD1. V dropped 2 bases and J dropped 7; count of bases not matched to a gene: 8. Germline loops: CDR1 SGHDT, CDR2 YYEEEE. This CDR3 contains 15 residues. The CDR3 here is CASSFFDRGLGGYTF. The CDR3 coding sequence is TGTGCCAGCAGCTTTTTCGACAGGGGGCTGGGTGGCTACACCTTC.

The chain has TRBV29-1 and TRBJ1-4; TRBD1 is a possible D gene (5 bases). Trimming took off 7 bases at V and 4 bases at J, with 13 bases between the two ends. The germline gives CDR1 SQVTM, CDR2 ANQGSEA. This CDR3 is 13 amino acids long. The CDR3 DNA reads TGCAGCGGGCTGGGGGTCGGTAATGAAAAACTGTTTTTT. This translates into CSGLGVGNEKLFF.

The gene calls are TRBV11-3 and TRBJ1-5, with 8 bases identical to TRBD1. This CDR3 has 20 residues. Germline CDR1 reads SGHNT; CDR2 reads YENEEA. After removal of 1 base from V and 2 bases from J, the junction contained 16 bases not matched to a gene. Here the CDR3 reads CASSLVPRTGLTIGNQPQHF. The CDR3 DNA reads TGTGCCAGCAGCTTAGTACCTCGGACAGGGCTCACGATAGGCAATCAGCCCCAGCATTTT.

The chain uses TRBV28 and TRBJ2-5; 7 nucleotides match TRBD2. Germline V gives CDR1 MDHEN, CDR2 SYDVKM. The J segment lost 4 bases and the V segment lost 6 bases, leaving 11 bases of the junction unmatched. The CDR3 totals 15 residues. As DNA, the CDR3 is TGTGCCAGCAGCCCGCGGCGGCGCGGGAGAGAGACCCAGTACTTC. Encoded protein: CASSPRRRGRETQYF.

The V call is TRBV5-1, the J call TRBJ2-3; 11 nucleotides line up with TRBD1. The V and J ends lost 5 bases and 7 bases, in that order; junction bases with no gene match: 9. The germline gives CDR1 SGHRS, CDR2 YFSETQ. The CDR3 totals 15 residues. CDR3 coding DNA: TGCGCCAGCAGGGATCCGGGACAGGGGGAATATACGCAGTATTTT. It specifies CASRDPGQGEYTQYF.

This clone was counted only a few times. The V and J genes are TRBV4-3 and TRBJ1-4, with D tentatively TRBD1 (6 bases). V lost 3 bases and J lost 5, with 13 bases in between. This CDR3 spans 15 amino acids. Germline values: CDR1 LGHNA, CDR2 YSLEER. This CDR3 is CASSHSQGQNEKLFF. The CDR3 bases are TGCGCCAGCAGCCATTCACAGGGACAAAATGAAAAACTGTTTTTT.

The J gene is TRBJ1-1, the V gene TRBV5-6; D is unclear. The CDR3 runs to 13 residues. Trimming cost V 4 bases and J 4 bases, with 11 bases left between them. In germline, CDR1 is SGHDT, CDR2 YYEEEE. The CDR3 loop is CASSLGLITEAFF. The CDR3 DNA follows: TGTGCCAGCAGCCTCGGACTCATCACTGAAGCTTTCTTT.

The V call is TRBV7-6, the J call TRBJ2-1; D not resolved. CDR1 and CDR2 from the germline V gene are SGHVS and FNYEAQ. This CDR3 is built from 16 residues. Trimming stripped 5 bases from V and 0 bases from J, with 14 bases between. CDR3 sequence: CASSPGTLHSYNEQFF. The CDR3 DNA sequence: TGTGCCAGCAGCCCCGGTACTCTACACTCCTACAATGAGCAGTTCTTC.

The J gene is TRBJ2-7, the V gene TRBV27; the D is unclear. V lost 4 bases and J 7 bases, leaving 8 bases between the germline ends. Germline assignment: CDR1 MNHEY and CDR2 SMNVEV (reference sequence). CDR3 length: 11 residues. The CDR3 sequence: CASSSIGEQYF. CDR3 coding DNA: TGTGCCAGCAGTTCGATTGGGGAGCAGTACTTC.

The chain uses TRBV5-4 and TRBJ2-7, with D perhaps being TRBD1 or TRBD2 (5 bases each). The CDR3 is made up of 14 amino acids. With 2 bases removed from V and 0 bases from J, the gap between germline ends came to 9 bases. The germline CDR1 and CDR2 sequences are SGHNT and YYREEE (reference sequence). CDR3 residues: CASSFVGTSYEQYF. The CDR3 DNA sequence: TGTGCCAGCAGCTTCGTCGGGACCTCCTACGAGCAGTACTTC.

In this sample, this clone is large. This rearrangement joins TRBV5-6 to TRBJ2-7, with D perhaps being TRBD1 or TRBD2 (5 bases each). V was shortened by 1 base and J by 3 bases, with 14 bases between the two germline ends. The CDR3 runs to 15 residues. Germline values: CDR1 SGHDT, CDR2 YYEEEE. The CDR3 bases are TGTGCCAGCAGCTTGATGGTTTTTGGGGGCTACGAGCAGTACTTC. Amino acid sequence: CASSLMVFGGYEQYF.

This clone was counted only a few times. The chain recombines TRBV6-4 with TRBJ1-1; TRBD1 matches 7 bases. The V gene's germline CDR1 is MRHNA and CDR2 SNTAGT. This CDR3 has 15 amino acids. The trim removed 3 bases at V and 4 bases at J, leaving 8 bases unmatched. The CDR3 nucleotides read TGTGCCAGCAGTGAGACAGGGACCCAACGCACTGAAGCTTTCTTT. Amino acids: CASSETGTQRTEAFF.

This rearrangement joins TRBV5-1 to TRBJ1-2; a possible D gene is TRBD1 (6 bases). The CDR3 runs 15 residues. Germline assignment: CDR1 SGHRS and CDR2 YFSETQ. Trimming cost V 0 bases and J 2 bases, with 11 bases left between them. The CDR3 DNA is TGCGCCAGCAGCTTGGAGGGGGGCCGAAACTATGGCTACACCTTC. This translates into CASSLEGGRNYGYTF.

CDR3 bases: TGTGCCAGCAGCTTACTACGATTGGCCGAGCAGTACTTC. This sequence encodes CASSLLRLAEQYF. V gene TRBV11-2 combines with J gene TRBJ2-7; D not resolved. Germline lookup yields CDR1 SGHAT and CDR2 FQNNGV. V was trimmed by 2 bases and J by 6 bases, leaving 11 bases between them. This CDR3 has 13 residues. The full variable domain, in which reference TRBV11-2 and TRBJ2-7 provide the parts outside the CDR3, is EAGVAQSPRYKIIEKRQSVAFWCNPISGHATLYWYQQILGQGPKLLIQFQNNGVVDDSQLPKDRFSAERLKGVDSTLKIQPAKLEDSAVYLCASSLLRLAEQYFGPGTRLTVT.

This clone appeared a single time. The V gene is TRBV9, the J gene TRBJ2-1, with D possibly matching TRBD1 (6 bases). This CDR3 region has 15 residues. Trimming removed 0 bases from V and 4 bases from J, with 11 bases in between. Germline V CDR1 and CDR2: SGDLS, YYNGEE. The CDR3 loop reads CASSVEGDIYNEQFF. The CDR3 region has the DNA TGTGCCAGCAGCGTAGAGGGGGACATATACAATGAGCAGTTCTTC.

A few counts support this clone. DNA of the CDR3: TGTGCCAGCAGCCCCGAGTGGAACACTGAAGCTTTCTTT. It translates to CASSPEWNTEAFF. The chain employs TRBV14 and TRBJ1-1; D unresolved. Germline CDR1 and CDR2: SGHDN and FVKESK. Trimming left V 4 bases short and J 1 base short, with 7 bases between. CDR3 length: 13 residues.

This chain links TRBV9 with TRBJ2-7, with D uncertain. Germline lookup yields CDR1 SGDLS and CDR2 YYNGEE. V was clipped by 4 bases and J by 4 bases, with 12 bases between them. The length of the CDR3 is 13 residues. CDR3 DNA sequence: TGTGCCAGCAGCCCCTTACTGGGGTACGAGCAGTACGTC. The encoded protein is CASSPLLGYEQYV.

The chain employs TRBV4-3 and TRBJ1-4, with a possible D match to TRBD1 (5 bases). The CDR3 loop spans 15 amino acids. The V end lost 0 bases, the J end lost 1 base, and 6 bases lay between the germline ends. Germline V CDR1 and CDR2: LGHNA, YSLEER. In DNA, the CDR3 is TGCGCCAGCAGCCAAGATGGGGGAACTAATGAAAAACTGTTTTTT. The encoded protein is CASSQDGGTNEKLFF.

Here the CDR3 DNA reads TGCGCCAGCAGCCAAGATGAGGCGGATCTAGGCACAGATACGCAGTATTTT. Translating gives CASSQDEADLGTDTQYF. The chain carries TRBV4-3 and TRBJ2-3, with D unresolved. The CDR3 has 17 residues. Trimming cost V 0 bases and J 1 base, with 14 bases left between them. In germline, CDR1 is LGHNA, CDR2 YSLEER.

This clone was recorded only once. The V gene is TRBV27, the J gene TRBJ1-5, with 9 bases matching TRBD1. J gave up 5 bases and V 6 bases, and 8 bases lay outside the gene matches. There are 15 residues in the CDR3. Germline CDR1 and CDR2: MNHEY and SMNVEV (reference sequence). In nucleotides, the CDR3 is TGTGCCAGCAGCCCTTGGACAGGGGCATATCAGCCCCAGCATTTT. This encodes CASSPWTGAYQPQHF.

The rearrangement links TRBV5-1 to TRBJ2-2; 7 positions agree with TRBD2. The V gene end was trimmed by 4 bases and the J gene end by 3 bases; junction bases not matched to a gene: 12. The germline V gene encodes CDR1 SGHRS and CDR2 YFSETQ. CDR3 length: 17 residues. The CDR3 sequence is CASSVGGPAGYTGELFF. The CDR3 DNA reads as TGCGCCAGCAGCGTGGGAGGGCCCGCGGGTTACACCGGGGAGCTGTTTTTT.

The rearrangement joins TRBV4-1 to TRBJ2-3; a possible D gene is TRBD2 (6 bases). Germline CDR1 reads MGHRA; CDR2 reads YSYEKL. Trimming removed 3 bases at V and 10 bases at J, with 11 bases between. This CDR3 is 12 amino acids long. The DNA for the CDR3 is TGCGCCAGCAGCCAGGGAGGAGGTGCGCAGTATTTT. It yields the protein CASSQGGGAQYF.

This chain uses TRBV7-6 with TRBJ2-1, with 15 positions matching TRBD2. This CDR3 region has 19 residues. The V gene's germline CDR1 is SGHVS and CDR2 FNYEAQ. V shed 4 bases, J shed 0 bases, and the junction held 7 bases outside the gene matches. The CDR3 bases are TGTGCCAGCAGCTCGTTGTGGACTAGCGGGAGGGACTCCTACAATGAGCAGTTCTTC. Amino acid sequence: CASSSLWTSGRDSYNEQFF.

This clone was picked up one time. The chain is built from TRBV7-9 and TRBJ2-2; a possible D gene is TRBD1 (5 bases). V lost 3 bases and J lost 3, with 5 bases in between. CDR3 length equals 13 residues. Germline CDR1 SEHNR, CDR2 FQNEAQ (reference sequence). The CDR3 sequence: CASSLTDTGELFF. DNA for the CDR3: TGTGCCAGCAGCTTGACAGACACCGGGGAGCTGTTTTTT.

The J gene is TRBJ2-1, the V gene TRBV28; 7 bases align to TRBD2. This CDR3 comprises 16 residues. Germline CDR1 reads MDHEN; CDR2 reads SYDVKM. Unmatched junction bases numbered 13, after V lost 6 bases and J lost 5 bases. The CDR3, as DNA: TGTGCCAGCAGCCCGGGTGGCCTAGCGGACAACAATGAGCAGTTCTTC. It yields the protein CASSPGGLADNNEQFF.